A selection of T cell receptor beta chains follows, all from one sample in a study of shared clonotypes between healthy human individuals. This table comes from immunoSEQ multiplex PCR, and its TCRdb copy is limited to in-frame clones, with some not included. The profile shows more than 500,000 clones, around 95% of them singletons. Material: naive CD8+ T cells sorted from blood. The source is a woman between 25 and 40 years old in good health. Both conserved end residues are part of each CDR3. A D gene is named only where the DNA matches it firmly. Size values are once, few and many counts, or a class for expanded clones, and some rows have none.

J gene: TRBJ2-7
V gene: TRBV4-2
clone size: once
D gene: -
CDR3 DNA: TGTGCCAGCAGCCAAGACCCTGAAACAGGGTGGTACGAGCAGTACTTC
CDR3 protein: CASSQDPETGWYEQYF

J gene: TRBJ1-1
V gene: TRBV7-9
clone size: -
D gene: TRBD1
CDR3 DNA: TGTGCCAGCAGCTTTGGTCCCTTGACAGGGGGGACTGAAGCTTTCTTT
CDR3 protein: CASSFGPLTGGTEAFF

J gene: TRBJ2-1
V gene: TRBV6-1
clone size: -
D gene: TRBD2
CDR3 DNA: TGTGCCAGCAGTGAAATGGGGCTAGCGGACTACAATGAGCAGTTCTTC
CDR3 protein: CASSEMGLADYNEQFF

J gene: TRBJ1-1
V gene: TRBV7-9
clone size: -
D gene: -
CDR3 DNA: TGTGCCAGCAGCTTAGGGGCGACCCTTGGGACTGAAGCTTTCTTT
CDR3 protein: CASSLGATLGTEAFF

J gene: TRBJ1-4
V gene: TRBV19
clone size: -
D gene: TRBD1
CDR3 DNA: TGTGCCAGTAGTCCGCCGGGACAGGGGGATGAAAAACTGTTTTTT
CDR3 protein: CASSPPGQGDEKLFF

J gene: TRBJ2-6
V gene: TRBV28
clone size: -
D gene: TRBD1
CDR3 DNA: TGTGCCAGCCACGACAGGGGACCCTCTGGGGCCAACGTCCTGACTTTC
CDR3 protein: CASHDRGPSGANVLTF

J gene: TRBJ1-2
V gene: TRBV29-1
clone size: -
D gene: TRBD1
CDR3 DNA: TGCAGCGTTGAAGGACAGGGTAAGGTGGATGGCTACACCTTC
CDR3 protein: CSVEGQGKVDGYTF

J gene: TRBJ2-7
V gene: TRBV15
clone size: -
D gene: -
CDR3 DNA: TGTGCCACCAGCAGTTTCTTCGGGAACGAGCAGTACTTC
CDR3 protein: CATSSFFGNEQYF

J gene: TRBJ2-1
V gene: TRBV5-1
clone size: -
D gene: TRBD2
CDR3 DNA: TGCGCCAGCAGCTACACTAGCGGGGCATACAATGAGCAGTTCTTC
CDR3 protein: CASSYTSGAYNEQFF

J gene: TRBJ1-2
V gene: TRBV6-1
clone size: few
D gene: TRBD1
CDR3 DNA: TGTGCCAGCAGTGAGAGGACAGGGCTAGTTAGGGACTATGGCTACACCTTC
CDR3 protein: CASSERTGLVRDYGYTF

J gene: TRBJ1-5
V gene: TRBV7-9
clone size: few
D gene: TRBD1
CDR3 DNA: TGTGCCAGCAGACAGGGGAATCAGCCCCAGCATTTT
CDR3 protein: CASRQGNQPQHF

J gene: TRBJ2-7
V gene: TRBV7-3
clone size: -
D gene: -
CDR3 DNA: TGTGCCAGCAGGACCTACGAGCAGTACTTC
CDR3 protein: CASRTYEQYF

J gene: TRBJ2-7
V gene: TRBV19
clone size: -
D gene: -
CDR3 DNA: TGTGCCAGTAGTCACGGGAGCCACGAGCAGTACTTC
CDR3 protein: CASSHGSHEQYF

J gene: TRBJ2-7
V gene: TRBV28
clone size: -
D gene: -
CDR3 DNA: TGTGCCAGTGACGGGCGTTACGAGCAGTACTTC
CDR3 protein: CASDGRYEQYF

J gene: TRBJ1-2
V gene: TRBV7-9
clone size: -
D gene: -
CDR3 DNA: TGTGCCAGCAGACCCGACAGCATCTATGGCTACACCTTC
CDR3 protein: CASRPDSIYGYTF